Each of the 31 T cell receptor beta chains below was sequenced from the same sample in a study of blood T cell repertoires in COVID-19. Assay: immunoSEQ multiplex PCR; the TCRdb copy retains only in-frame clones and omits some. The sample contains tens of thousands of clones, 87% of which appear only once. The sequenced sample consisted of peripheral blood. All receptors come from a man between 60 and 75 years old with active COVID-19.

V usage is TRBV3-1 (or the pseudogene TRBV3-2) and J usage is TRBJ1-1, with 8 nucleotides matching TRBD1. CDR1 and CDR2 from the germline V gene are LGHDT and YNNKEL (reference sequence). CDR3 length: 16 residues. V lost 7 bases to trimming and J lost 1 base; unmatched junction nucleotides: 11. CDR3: CASTTRDRRPNTEAFF. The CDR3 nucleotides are TGTGCCAGCACCACTCGGGACAGGCGCCCGAACACTGAAGCTTTCTTT.

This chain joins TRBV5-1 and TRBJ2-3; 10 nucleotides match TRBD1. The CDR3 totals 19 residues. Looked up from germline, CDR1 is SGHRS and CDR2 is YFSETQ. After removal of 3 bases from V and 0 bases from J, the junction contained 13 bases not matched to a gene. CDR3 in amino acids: CASSWGQGNRGASTDTQYF. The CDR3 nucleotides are TGCGCCAGCAGCTGGGGACAGGGGAACCGGGGAGCGAGCACAGATACGCAGTATTTT.

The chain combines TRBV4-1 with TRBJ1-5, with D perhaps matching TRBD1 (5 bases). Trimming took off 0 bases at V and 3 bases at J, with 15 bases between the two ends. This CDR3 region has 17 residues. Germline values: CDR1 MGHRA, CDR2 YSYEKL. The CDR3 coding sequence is TGCGCCAGCAGCCAAGATACCGGGCAGGGCTTCAATCAGCCCCAGCATTTT. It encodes CASSQDTGQGFNQPQHF.

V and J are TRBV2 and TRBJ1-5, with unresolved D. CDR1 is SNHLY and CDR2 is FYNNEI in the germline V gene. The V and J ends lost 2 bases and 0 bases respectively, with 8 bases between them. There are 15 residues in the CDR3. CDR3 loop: CASSETENSNQPQHF. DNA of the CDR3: TGTGCCAGCAGTGAAACAGAAAATAGCAATCAGCCCCAGCATTTT.

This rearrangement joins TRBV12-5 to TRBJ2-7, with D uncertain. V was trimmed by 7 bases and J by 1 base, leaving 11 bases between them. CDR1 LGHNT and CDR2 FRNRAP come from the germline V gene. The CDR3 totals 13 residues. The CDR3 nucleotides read TGTGCTAGTGCCCCGGGTCGTTCCTACGAGCAGTACTTC. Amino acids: CASAPGRSYEQYF.

The CDR3 nucleotides read TGTGCCAGCAGCGGCCCTAGCGGGGGGATCCAAGAGACCCAGTACTTC. Translating gives CASSGPSGGIQETQYF. The V gene is TRBV7-9, the J gene TRBJ2-5; 11 bases match TRBD2. CDR3 length: 16 residues. J was trimmed by 1 base and V by 5 bases; bases with no gene match: 6. The V gene's germline CDR1 is SEHNR and CDR2 FQNEAQ (reference sequence).

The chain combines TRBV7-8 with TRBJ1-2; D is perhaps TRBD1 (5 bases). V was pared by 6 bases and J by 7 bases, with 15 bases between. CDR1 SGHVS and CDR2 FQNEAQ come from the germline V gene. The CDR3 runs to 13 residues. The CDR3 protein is CASRQSGVVGYTF. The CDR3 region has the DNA TGTGCCAGCAGACAGTCGGGGGTTGTTGGCTACACCTTC.

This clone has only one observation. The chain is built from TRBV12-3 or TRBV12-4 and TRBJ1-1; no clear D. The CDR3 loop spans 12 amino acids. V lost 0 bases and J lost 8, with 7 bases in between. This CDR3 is CASSLAAGEAFF. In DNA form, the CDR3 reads TGTGCCAGCAGTTTAGCGGCGGGGGAAGCTTTCTTT.

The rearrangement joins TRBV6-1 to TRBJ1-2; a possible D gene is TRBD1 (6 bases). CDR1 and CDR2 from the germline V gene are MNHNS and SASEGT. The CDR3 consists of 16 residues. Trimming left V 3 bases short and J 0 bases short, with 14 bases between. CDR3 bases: TGTGCCAGCAGTGACATGACAGGAAGAGCTAACTATGGCTACACCTTC. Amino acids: CASSDMTGRANYGYTF.

CDR3 nucleotide sequence: TGTGCCAGCCAGAACACCGGGGAGCTGTTTTTT. Encoded protein: CASQNTGELFF. The V gene is TRBV28, the J gene TRBJ2-2; D is ambiguous. The CDR3 contains 11 residues. Germline CDR1 MDHEN, CDR2 SYDVKM. Trimming removed 8 bases from V and 1 base from J, with 2 bases in between.

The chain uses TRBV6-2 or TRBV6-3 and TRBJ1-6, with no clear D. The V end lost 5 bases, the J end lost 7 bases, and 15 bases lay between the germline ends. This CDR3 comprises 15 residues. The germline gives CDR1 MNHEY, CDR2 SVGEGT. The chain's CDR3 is CASSPLAGSNSPLHF. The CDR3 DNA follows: TGTGCCAGCAGTCCCCTGGCAGGTTCGAATTCACCCCTCCACTTT.

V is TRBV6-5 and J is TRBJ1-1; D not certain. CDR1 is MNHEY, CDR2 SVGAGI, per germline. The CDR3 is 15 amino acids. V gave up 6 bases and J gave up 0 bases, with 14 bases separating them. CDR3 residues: CASSRGEGLNTEAFF. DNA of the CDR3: TGTGCCAGCAGCCGCGGCGAGGGCCTGAACACTGAAGCTTTCTTT.

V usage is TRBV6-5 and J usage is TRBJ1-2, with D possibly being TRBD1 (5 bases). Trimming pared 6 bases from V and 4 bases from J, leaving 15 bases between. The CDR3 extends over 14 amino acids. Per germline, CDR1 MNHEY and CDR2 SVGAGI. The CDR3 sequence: CASSYTQGSYGYTF. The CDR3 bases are TGTGCCAGCAGCTATACCCAGGGATCCTATGGCTACACCTTC.

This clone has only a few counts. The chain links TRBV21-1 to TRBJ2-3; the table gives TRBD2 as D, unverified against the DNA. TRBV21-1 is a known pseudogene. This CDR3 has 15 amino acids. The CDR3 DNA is TGTGCCAGCAGCAAAGCGCTTCGGTCGGTGGATACGCAGTATTTT. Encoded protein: CASSKALRSVDTQYF.

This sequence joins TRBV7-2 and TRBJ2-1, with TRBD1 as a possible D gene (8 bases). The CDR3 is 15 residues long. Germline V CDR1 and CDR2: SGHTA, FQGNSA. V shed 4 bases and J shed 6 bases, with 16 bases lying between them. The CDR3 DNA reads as TGTGCCAGCAGCTCCAGGGGGCGCGGGGGCAATGAGCAGTTCTTC. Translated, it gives CASSSRGRGGNEQFF.

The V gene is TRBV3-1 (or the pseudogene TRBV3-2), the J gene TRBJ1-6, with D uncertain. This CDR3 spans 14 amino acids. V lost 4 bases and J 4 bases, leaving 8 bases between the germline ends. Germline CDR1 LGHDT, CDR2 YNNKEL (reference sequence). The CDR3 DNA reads TGTGCCAGCAGCCTGACTGATTATAATTCACCCCTCCACTTT. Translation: CASSLTDYNSPLHF.

CDR3 in amino acids: CASSMGSGGAAGELFF. CDR3 in DNA: TGTGCCAGTAGTATGGGGAGCGGGGGGGCCGCCGGGGAGCTGTTTTTT. The rearrangement uses TRBV19 and TRBJ2-2, with 10 bases fitting TRBD2. The CDR3 has 16 residues. V trimming: 3 bases; J trimming: 6 bases; junction bases outside the gene matches: 7. The germline V gene encodes CDR1 LNHDA and CDR2 SQIVND (reference sequence).

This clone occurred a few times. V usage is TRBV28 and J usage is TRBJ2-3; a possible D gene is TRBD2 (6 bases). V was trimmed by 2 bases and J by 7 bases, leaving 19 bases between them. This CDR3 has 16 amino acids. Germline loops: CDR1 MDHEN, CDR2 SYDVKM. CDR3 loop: CASSLGGTSISYTQYF. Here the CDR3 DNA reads TGTGCCAGCAGTTTAGGAGGGACTTCTATCAGTTATACGCAGTATTTT.

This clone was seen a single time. The CDR3 DNA is TGTGCCAGCAGCCGACCTTCACTAGCGGCCTCCTACGAGCAGTACTTC. It yields the protein CASSRPSLAASYEQYF. V is TRBV5-6 and J is TRBJ2-7, with 8 bases lining up with TRBD2. Unmatched junction bases numbered 9, after V lost 4 bases and J lost 0 bases. The CDR3 runs 16 residues. The germline CDR1 and CDR2 sequences are SGHDT and YYEEEE.

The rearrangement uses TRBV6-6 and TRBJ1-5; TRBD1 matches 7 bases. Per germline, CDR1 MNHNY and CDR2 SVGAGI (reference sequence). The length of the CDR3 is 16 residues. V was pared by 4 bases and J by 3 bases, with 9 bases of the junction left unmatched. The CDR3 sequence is CASSFADRENNQPQHF. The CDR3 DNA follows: TGTGCCAGCAGTTTCGCCGACAGGGAAAACAATCAGCCCCAGCATTTT.

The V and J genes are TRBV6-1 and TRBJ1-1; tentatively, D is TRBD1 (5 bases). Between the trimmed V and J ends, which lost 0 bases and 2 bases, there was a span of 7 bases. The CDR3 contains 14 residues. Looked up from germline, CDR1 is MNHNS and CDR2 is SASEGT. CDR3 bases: TGTGCCAGCAGTGAAGCGGGGCTAAACACTGAAGCTTTCTTT. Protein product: CASSEAGLNTEAFF.

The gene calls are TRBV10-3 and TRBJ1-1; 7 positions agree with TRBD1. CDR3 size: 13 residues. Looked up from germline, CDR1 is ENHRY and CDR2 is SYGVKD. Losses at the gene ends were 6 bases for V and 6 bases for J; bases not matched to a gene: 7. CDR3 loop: CAISPTGKAEAFF. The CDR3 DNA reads TGTGCCATCAGCCCGACAGGGAAGGCTGAAGCTTTCTTT.

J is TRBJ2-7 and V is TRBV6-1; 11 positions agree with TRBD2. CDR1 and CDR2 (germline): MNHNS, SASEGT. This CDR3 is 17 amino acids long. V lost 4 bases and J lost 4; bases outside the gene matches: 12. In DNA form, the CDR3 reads TGTGCCAGCAGTGGGTCACCGGGACTAGCGGTTCAGTACGAGCAGTACTTC. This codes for CASSGSPGLAVQYEQYF.

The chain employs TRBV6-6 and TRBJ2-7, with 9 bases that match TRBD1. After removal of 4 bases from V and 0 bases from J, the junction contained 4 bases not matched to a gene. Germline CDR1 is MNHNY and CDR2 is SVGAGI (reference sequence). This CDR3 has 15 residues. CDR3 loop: CASSWGQGRSYEQYF. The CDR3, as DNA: TGTGCCAGCAGTTGGGGACAGGGACGCTCCTACGAGCAGTACTTC.

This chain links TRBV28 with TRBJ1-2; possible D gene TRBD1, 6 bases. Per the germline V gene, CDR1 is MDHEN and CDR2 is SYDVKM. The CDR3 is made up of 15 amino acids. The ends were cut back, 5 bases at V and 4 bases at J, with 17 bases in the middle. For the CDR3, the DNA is TGTGCCAGCAGTCCTCACCAGGGGTTCAGCTATGGCTACACCTTC. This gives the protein CASSPHQGFSYGYTF.

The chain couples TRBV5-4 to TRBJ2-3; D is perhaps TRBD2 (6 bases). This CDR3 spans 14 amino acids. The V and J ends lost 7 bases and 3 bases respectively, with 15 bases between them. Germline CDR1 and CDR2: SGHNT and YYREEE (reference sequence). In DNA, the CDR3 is TGTGCCAGCGCCTCAAGGGCGGGGACAGATACGCAGTATTTT. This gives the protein CASASRAGTDTQYF.

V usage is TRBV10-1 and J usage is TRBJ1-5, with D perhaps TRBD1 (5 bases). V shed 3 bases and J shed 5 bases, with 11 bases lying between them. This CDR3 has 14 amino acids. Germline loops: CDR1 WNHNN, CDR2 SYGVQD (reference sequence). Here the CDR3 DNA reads TGCGCCAGCAGTGACGGGACGGGGGATCAGCCCCAGCATTTT. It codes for CASSDGTGDQPQHF.

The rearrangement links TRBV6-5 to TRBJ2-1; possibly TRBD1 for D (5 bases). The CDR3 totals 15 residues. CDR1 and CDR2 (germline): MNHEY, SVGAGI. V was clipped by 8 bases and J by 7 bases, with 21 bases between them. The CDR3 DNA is TGTGCCAGCGCCTTTCACCCGTTGGACAATAATGAGCAGTTCTTC. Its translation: CASAFHPLDNNEQFF.

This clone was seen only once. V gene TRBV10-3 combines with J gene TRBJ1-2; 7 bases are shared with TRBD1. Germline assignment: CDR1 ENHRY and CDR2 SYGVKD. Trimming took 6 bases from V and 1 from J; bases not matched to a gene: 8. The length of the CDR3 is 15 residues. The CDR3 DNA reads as TGTGCCATCAGCCCTGACAGGGAAAATAACTATGGCTACACCTTC. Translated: CAISPDRENNYGYTF.

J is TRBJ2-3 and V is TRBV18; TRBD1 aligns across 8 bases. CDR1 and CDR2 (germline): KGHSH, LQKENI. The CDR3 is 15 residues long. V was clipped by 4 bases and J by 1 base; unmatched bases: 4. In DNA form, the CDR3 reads TGTGCCAGCTCACTGGGACAGGTCGGCACAGATACGCAGTATTTT. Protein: CASSLGQVGTDTQYF.

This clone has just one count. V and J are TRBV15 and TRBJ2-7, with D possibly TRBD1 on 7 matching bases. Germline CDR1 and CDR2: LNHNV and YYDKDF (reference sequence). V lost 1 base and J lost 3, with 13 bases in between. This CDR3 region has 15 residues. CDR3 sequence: CATSRGGDSYYEQYF. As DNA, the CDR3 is TGTGCCACCAGCAGAGGGGGGGACAGTTACTACGAGCAGTACTTC.